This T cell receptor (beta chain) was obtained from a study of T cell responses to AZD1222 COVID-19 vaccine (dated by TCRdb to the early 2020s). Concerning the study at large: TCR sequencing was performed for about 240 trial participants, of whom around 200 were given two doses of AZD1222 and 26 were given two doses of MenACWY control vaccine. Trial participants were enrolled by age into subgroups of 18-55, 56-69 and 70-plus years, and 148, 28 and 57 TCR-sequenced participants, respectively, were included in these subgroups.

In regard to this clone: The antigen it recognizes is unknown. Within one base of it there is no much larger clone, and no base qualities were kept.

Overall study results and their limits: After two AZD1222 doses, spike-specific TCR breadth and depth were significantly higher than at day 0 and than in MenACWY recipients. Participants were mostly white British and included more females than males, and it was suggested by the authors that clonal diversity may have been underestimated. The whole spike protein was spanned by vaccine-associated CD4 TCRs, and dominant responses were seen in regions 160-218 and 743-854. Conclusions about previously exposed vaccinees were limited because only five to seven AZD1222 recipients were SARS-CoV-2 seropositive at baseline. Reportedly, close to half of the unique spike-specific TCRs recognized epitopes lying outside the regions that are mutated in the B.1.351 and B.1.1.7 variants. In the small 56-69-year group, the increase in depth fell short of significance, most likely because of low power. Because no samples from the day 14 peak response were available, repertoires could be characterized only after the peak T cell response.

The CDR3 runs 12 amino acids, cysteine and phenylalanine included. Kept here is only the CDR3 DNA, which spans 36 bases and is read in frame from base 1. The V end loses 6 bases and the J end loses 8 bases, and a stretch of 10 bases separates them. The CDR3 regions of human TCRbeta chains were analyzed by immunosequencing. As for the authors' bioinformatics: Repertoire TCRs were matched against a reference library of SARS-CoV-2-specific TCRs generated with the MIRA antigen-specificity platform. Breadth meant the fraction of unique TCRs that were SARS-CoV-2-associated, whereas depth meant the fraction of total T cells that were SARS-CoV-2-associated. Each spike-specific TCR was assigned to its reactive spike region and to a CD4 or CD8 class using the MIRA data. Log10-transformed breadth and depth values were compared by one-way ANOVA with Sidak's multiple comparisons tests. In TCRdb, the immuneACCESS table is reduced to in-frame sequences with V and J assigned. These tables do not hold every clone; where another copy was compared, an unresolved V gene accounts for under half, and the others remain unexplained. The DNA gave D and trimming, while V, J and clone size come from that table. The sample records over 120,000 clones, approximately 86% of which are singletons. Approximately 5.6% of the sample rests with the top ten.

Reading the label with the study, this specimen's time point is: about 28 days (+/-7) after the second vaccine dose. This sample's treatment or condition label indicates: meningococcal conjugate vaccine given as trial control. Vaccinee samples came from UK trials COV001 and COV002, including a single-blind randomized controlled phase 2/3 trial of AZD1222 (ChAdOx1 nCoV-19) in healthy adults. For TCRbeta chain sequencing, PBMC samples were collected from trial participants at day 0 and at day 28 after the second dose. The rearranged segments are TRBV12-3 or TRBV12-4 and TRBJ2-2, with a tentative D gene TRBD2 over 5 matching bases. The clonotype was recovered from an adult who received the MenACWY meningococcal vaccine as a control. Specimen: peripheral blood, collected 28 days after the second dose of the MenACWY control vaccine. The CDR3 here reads CASRLETGELFF. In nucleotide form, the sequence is TGTGCCAGCAGACTAGAGACAGGGGAGCTGTTTTTT.